One T cell receptor (beta chain) is described in this entry. TCRdb's copy holds only in-frame clones and misses some; the assay was immunoSEQ multiplex PCR. The table has around 30,000 clones, about 85% seen once. V was pared by 1 base and J by 0 bases, with 6 bases between. The V gene's germline CDR1 is SGHVS and CDR2 FQNEAQ. The CDR3 has 15 residues. The data stem from a study of blood T cell repertoires in COVID-19. This clonotype was obtained from a woman in her sixties or seventies with active COVID-19. The rearrangement links TRBV7-8 to TRBJ1-4; D unresolved. Sequenced input: peripheral blood. CDR3 sequence reads: CASSLVRATNEKLFF. The CDR3 nucleotides are TGTGCCAGCAGCTTAGTGCGGGCAACTAATGAAAAACTGTTTTTT. Looking up the rest from reference TRBV7-8 and TRBJ1-4 gives the full variable domain: GAGVSQSPRYKVAKRGQDVALRCDPISGHVSLFWYQQALGQGPEFLTYFQNEAQLDKSGLPSDRFFAERPEGSVSTLKIQRTQQEDSAVYLCASSLVRATNEKLFFGSGTQLSVL.